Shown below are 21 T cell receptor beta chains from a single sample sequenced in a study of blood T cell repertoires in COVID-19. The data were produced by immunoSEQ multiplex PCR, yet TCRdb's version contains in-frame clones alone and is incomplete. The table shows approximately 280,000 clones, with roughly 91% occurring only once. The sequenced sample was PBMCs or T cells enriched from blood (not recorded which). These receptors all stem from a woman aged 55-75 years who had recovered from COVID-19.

CDR3 nucleotides: TGTGCCAGCAGCCCCGCCGACAGGGGCGCAGAAAAACTGTTTTTT. Translating gives CASSPADRGAEKLFF. The genes are TRBV5-4 and TRBJ1-4; 8 bases align to TRBD1. Germline CDR1 and CDR2: SGHNT and YYREEE (reference sequence). V lost 4 bases to trimming and J lost 8 bases; unmatched junction nucleotides: 10. The CDR3 spans 15 residues.

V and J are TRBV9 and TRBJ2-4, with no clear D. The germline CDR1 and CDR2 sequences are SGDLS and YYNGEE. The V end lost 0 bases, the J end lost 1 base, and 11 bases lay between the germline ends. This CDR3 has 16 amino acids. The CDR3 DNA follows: TGTGCCAGCAGCGTAGCCCCTATAAGTGCCAAAAACATTCAGTACTTC. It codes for CASSVAPISAKNIQYF.

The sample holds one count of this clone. CDR3 loop: CASSLRGRPNEQFF. The CDR3 DNA sequence: TGCGCCAGCAGCTTGCGCGGCAGACCCAATGAGCAGTTCTTC. V usage is TRBV5-1 and J usage is TRBJ2-1; no reliable D call. The CDR3 is 14 residues long. V lost 1 base and J 6 bases, leaving 11 bases between the germline ends. The germline V gene encodes CDR1 SGHRS and CDR2 YFSETQ.

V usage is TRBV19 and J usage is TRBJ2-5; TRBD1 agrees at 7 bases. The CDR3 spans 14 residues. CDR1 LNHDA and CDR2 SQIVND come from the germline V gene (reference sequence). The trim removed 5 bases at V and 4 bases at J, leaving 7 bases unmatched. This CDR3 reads CASSDDRERETQYF. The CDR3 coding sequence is TGTGCCAGTAGTGACGACAGGGAAAGAGAGACCCAGTACTTC. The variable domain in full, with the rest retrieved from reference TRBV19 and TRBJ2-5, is DGGITQSPKYLFRKEGQNVTLSCEQNLNHDAMYWYRQDPGQGLRLIYYSQIVNDFQKGDIAEGYSVSREKKESFPLTVTSAQKNPTAFYLCASSDDRERETQYFGPGTRLLVL.

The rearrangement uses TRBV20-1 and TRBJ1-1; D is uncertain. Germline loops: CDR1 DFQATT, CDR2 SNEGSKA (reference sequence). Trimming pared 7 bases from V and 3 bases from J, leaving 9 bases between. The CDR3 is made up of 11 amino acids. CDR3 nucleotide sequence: TGCAGTGTACAGTCCGACACTGAAGCTTTCTTT. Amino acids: CSVQSDTEAFF.

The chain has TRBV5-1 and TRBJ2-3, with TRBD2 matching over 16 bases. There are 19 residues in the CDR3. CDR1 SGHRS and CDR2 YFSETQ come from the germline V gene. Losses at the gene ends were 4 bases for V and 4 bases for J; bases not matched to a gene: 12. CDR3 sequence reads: CASSPMGLAGGPVADTQYF. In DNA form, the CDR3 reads TGCGCCAGCAGCCCCATGGGACTAGCGGGGGGGCCCGTCGCAGATACGCAGTATTTT.

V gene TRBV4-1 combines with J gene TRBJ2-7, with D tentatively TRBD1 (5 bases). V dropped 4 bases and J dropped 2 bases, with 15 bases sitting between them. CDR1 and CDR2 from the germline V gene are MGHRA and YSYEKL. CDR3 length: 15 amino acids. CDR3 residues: CASSPEPDSAYEQYF. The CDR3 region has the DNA TGCGCCAGCAGCCCCGAGCCCGACAGCGCCTACGAGCAGTACTTC.

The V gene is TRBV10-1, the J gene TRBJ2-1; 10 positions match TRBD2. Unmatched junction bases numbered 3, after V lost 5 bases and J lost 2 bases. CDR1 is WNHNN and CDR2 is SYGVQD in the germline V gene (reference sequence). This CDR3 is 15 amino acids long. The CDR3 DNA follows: TGCGCCAGCAGTCTTACTAGCGGGACCTACAATGAGCAGTTCTTC. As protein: CASSLTSGTYNEQFF.

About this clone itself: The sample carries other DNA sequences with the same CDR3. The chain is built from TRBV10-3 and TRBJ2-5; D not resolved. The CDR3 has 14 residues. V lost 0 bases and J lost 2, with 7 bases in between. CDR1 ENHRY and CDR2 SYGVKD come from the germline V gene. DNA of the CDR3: TGTGCCATCAGTGAGTCCACGGGTCAAGAGACCCAGTACTTC. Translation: CAISESTGQETQYF.

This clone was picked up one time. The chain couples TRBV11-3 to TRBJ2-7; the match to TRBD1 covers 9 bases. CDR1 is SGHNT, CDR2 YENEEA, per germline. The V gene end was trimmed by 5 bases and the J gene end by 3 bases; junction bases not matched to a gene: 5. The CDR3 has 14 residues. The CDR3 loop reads CASSPGTGYYEQYF. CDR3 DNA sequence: TGTGCCAGCAGCCCCGGGACAGGGTACTACGAGCAGTACTTC.

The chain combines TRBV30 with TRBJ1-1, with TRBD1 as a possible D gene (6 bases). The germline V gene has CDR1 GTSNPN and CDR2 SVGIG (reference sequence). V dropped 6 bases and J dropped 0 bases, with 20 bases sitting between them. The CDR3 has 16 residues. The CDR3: CACRLNRVPMNTEAFF. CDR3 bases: TGTGCCTGCCGACTTAACAGGGTCCCCATGAACACTGAAGCTTTCTTT. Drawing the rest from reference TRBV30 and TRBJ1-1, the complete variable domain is SQTIHQWPATLVQPVGSPLSLECTVEGTSNPNLYWYRQAAGRGLQLLFYSVGIGQISSEVPQNLSASRPQDRQFILSSKKLLLSDSGFYLCACRLNRVPMNTEAFFGQGTRLTVV.

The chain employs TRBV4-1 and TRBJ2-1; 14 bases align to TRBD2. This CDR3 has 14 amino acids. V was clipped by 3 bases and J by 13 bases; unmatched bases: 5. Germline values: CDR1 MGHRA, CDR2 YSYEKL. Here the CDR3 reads CASSQWTSGGTQFF. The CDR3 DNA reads TGCGCCAGCAGCCAGTGGACTAGCGGGGGGACACAGTTCTTC.

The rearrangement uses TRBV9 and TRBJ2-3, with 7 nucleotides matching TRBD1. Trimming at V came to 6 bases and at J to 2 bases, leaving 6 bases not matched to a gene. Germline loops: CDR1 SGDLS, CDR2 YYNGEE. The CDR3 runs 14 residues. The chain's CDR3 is CASNRDSLTDTQYF. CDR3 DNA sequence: TGTGCCAGCAACCGGGACAGCCTCACAGATACGCAGTATTTT.

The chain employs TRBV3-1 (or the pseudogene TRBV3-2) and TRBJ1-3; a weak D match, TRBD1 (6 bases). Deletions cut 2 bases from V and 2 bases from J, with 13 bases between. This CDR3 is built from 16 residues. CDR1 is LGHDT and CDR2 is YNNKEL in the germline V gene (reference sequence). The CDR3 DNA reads TGTGCCAGCAGCCAACCCGGACAGTGGACTGGAAACACCATATATTTT. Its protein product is CASSQPGQWTGNTIYF.

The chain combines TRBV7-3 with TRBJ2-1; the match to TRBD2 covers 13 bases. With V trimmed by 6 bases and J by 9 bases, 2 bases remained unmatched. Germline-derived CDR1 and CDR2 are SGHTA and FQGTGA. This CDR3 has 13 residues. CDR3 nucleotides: TGTGCCAGCAGGGGACTAGCGGGGTCTGAGCAGTTCTTC. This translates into CASRGLAGSEQFF. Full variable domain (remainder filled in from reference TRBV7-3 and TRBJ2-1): GAGVSQTPSNKVTEKGKYVELRCDPISGHTALYWYRQSLGQGPEFLIYFQGTGAADDSGLPNDRFFAVRPEGSVSTLKIQRTERGDSAVYLCASRGLAGSEQFFGPGTRLTVL.

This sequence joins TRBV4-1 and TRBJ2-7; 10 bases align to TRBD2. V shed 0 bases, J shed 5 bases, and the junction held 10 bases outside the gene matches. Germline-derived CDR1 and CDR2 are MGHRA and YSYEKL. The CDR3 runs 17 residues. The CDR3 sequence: CASSQDPASGGLHEQYF. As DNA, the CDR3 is TGCGCCAGCAGCCAAGATCCCGCTAGCGGGGGTCTCCACGAGCAGTACTTC.

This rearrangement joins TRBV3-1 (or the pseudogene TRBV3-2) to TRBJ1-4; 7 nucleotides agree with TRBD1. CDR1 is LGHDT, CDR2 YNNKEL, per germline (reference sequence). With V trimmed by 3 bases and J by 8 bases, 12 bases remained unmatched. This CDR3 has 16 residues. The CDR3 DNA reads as TGTGCCAGCAGCCAGAACCTACAGGGGTGGAGAGAAAAACTGTTTTTT. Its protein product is CASSQNLQGWREKLFF.

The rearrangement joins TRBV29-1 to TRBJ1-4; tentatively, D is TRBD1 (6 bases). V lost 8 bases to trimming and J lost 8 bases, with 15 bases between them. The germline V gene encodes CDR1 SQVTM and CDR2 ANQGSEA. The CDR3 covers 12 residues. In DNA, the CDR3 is TGCAGCATTGGGGCAGGGGCCGAAAAACTGTTTTTT. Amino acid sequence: CSIGAGAEKLFF.

The CDR3 DNA follows: TGTGCCAGCACCCCAGGGGGCAGTCTTAATGAAAAACTGTTTTTT. Translating it yields CASTPGGSLNEKLFF. The chain links TRBV28 to TRBJ1-4, with 8 bases lining up with TRBD1. Germline V gene data show CDR1 as MDHEN and CDR2 as SYDVKM. The V and J ends lost 7 bases and 4 bases, in that order; junction bases with no gene match: 8. CDR3 length: 15 residues.

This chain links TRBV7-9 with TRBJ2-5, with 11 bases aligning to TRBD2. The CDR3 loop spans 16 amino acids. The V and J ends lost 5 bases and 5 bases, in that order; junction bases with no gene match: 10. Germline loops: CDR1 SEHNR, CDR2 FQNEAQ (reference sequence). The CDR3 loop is CASSGRLAGTRETQYF. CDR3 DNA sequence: TGTGCCAGCAGCGGCCGACTAGCGGGGACCAGGGAGACCCAGTACTTC.

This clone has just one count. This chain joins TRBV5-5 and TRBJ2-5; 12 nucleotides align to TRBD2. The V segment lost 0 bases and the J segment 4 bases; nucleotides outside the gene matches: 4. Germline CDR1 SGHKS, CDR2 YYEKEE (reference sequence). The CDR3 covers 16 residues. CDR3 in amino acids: CASSLASGGAGETQYF. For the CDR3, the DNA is TGTGCCAGCAGCTTGGCTAGCGGGGGGGCGGGAGAGACCCAGTACTTC.